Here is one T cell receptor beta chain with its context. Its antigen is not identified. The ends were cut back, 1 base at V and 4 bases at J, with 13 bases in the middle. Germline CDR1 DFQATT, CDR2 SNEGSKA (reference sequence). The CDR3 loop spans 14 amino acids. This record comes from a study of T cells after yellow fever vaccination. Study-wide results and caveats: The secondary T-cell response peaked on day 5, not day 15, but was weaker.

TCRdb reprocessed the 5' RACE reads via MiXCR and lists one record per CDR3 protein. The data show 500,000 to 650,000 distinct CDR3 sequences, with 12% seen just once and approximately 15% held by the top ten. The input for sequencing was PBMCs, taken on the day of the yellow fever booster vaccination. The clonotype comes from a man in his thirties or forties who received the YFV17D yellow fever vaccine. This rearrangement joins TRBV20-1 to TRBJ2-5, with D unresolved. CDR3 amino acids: CSARGVAAGETQYF. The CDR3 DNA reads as TGCAGTGCTAGAGGAGTGGCGGCTGGAGAGACCCAGTACTTC.